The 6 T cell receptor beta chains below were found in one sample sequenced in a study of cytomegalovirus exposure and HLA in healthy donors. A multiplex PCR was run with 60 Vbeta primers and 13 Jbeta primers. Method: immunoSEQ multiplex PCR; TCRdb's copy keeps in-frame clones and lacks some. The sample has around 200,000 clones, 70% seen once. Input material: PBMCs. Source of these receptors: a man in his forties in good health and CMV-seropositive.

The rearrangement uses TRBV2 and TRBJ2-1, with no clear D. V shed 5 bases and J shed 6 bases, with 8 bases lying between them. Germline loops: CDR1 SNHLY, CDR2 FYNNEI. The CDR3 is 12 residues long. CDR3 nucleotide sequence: TGTGCCAGCAGTCAAATTCCCAATGAGCAGTTCTTC. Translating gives CASSQIPNEQFF.

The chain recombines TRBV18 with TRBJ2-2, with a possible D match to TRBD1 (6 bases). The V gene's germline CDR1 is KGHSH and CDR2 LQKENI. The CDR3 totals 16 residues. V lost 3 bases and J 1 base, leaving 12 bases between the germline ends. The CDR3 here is CASSPRGHKNTGELFF. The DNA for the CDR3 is TGTGCCAGCTCACCTAGGGGACACAAGAACACCGGGGAGCTGTTTTTT.

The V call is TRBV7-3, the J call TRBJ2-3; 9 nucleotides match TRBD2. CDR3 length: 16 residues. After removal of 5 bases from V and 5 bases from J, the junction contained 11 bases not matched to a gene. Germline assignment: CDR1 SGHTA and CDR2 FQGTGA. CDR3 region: CASSPQAGGLRDTQYF. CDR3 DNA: TGTGCCAGCAGCCCACAGGCGGGGGGGCTTAGAGATACGCAGTATTTT. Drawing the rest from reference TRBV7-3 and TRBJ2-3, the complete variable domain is GAGVSQTPSNKVTEKGKYVELRCDPISGHTALYWYRQSLGQGPEFLIYFQGTGAADDSGLPNDRFFAVRPEGSVSTLKIQRTERGDSAVYLCASSPQAGGLRDTQYFGPGTRLTVL.

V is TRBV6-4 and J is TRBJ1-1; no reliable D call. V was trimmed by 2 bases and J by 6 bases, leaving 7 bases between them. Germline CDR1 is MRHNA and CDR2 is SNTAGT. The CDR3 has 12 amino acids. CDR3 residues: CASSDGLAEAFF. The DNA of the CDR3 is TGTGCCAGCAGTGACGGACTGGCTGAAGCTTTCTTT.

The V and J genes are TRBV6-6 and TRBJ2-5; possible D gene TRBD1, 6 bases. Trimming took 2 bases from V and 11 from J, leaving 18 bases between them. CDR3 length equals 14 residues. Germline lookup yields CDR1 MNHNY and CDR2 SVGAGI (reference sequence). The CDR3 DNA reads TGTGCCAGCAGTTACACACAGGGAAGTGGGGAGCAGTACTTC. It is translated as CASSYTQGSGEQYF.

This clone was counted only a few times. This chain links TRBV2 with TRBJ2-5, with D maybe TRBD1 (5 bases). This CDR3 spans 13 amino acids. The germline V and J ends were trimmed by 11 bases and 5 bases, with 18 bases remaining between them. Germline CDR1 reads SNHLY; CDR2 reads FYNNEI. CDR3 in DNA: TGTGCCCGAATCCAGCTTAAGGGGGAGACCCAGTACTTC. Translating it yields CARIQLKGETQYF. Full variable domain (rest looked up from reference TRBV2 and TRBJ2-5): EPEVTQTPSHQVTQMGQEVILRCVPISNHLYFYWYRQILGQKVEFLVSFYNNEISEKSEIFDDQFSVERPDGSNFTLKIRSTKLEDSAMYFCARIQLKGETQYFGPGTRLLVL.